A selection of T cell receptor beta chains follows, all from one sample in a study of identical twins. TCRdb reprocessed the 5' RACE reads via MiXCR and lists one record per CDR3 protein. In the table there are under 250,000 distinct CDR3 sequences, approximately 7.8% of which are singletons. The data were also submitted as part of a second study, on yellow fever vaccine responses in identical twins.

The sequencing input was CD8+ T cells sorted from blood. Receptors were obtained from a woman under 30 in good health. Each CDR3 is given with its conserved first and last residue. D genes are given only for firm matches. Only part of the rows carry a size: once, few, many, or a class if the clone is expanded.

abundance,v_gene,d_gene,j_gene,CDR3nt,CDR3aa
many,TRBV9,TRBD1,TRBJ2-1,TGTGCCAGCAGCGTAGAAGGGCGGACAGGGGCATGGGAGCAGTTCTTC,CASSVEGRTGAWEQFF
many,TRBV20-1,NA,TRBJ2-3,TGCAGTGCTAGAGTTTCGCCGTCTTGGGGCACAGATACGCAGTATTTT,CSARVSPSWGTDTQYF
NA,TRBV14,NA,TRBJ2-1,TGTGCCAGCAGCCAACTGTGGTCAGGTTATGAGCAGTTCTTC,CASSQLWSGYEQFF
many,TRBV7-9,NA,TRBJ2-1,TGTGCCAGCAGCCCGGACAGCGTCGATGAGCAGTTCTTC,CASSPDSVDEQFF
many,TRBV12-3/TRBV12-4,NA,TRBJ2-3,TGTGCCAGCAGTCCTGGGACCGGAACCTATACGCAGTATTTT,CASSPGTGTYTQYF
many,TRBV4-1,TRBD1,TRBJ2-1,TGCGCCAGCAGCCAAGGACAGGGGGCAAGAGAGCAGTTCTTC,CASSQGQGAREQFF
NA,TRBV15,NA,TRBJ2-1,TGTGCCACCAGCACATTACTAGTTTCCTACAATGAGCAGTTCTTC,CATSTLLVSYNEQFF
few,TRBV14,TRBD1,TRBJ2-1,TGTGCCAGCAGCCCGTGGGCCGGGACAGGGGGGTATGAGCAGTTCTTC,CASSPWAGTGGYEQFF
NA,TRBV6-2/TRBV6-3,NA,TRBJ2-7,TGTGCCAGCAGTTACGGAGGGTTGCCCTACGAGCAGTACTTC,CASSYGGLPYEQYF
NA,TRBV3-1,TRBD2,TRBJ2-7,TGTGCCAGCTGCCACGGGACTAGCGGGACCTACGAGCAGTACTTC,CASCHGTSGTYEQYF
NA,TRBV28,NA,TRBJ2-1,TGTGCCAGCAGTCCCGGGTCTATCTCCTACAATGAGCAGTTCTTC,CASSPGSISYNEQFF
many,TRBV29-1,TRBD2,TRBJ2-1,TGCAGCGTTGTGACTAGCGGGGGGCAATACAATGAGCAGTTCTTC,CSVVTSGGQYNEQFF
NA,TRBV28,TRBD1,TRBJ2-5,TGTGCCAGCAGCAGGGGACAGGAGGAGACCCAGTACTTC,CASSRGQEETQYF
few,TRBV10-3,NA,TRBJ1-6,TGTGCCAGTAGGACGGAGAGCTCCTATAATTCACCCCTCCACTTT,CASRTESSYNSPLHF
NA,TRBV3-1,TRBD2,TRBJ2-2,TGTGCCAGCAGCCAAGGAAGTGCTAGCGGGAGAGGGGACACCGGGGAGCTGTTTTTT,CASSQGSASGRGDTGELFF
many,TRBV5-1,TRBD1,TRBJ2-7,TGCGCCAGCAGCTTTGGACAGGGAGTCGAGCAGTACTTC,CASSFGQGVEQYF
many,TRBV5-1,TRBD1,TRBJ2-3,TGCGCCAGCGGCCAACCCACAGGGGAGTTGTTCACAGATACGCAGTATTTT,CASGQPTGELFTDTQYF
many,TRBV2,NA,TRBJ2-1,TGTGCCAGCGGTGGGCTAGTCGACAATGAGCAGTTCTTC,CASGGLVDNEQFF
few,TRBV9,NA,TRBJ1-1,TGTGCCAGCAGCCTGGGCCATTACGGCACTGAAGCTTTCTTT,CASSLGHYGTEAFF
many,TRBV5-1,NA,TRBJ2-2,TGCGCCAGCAGCAAAGCCGAGAGTACCGGGGAGCTGTTTTTT,CASSKAESTGELFF
few,TRBV9,TRBD1,TRBJ2-7,TGTGCCAGCAGCGTAGGGGGACAGGGGGCCTACGAGCAGTACTTC,CASSVGGQGAYEQYF
few,TRBV27,TRBD2,TRBJ2-5,TGTGCCAGCAGCTATGCGGGGGGCACCCAAGAGACCCAGTACTTC,CASSYAGGTQETQYF
many,TRBV28,NA,TRBJ2-4,TGTGCCAGCAACCGCCCGGACAGAAACATTCAGTACTTC,CASNRPDRNIQYF
many,TRBV15,TRBD2,TRBJ2-1,TGTGCCACCAGCTCCGGGACTAGCAGGTACAATGAGCAGTTCTTC,CATSSGTSRYNEQFF
NA,TRBV24-1,NA,TRBJ2-3,TGTGCCACCAGTGATCACCAGGCCCCGCGCACAGATACGCAGTATTTT,CATSDHQAPRTDTQYF
NA,TRBV7-6,NA,TRBJ2-2,TGTGCCAGCAGCTTAGTCCGGGGGTCCGGGGAGCTGTTTTTT,CASSLVRGSGELFF
NA,TRBV20-1,NA,TRBJ1-1,TGCAGTGCTAGAGTCCCACCGGGACGGTACACTGAAGCTTTCTTT,CSARVPPGRYTEAFF
NA,TRBV7-9,NA,TRBJ2-3,TGTGCCAGCAGCCTCGTCCGGTCAGATACGCAGTATTTT,CASSLVRSDTQYF
many,TRBV6-2/TRBV6-3,NA,TRBJ2-2,TGTGCCAGCAGTCCCCACGACCCCGCGCAAGATGGGGAGCTGTTTTTT,CASSPHDPAQDGELFF